These 9 T cell receptor beta chains were sequenced from one sample in a study of Graves' ophthalmopathy and Graves' hyperthyroidism (dated by TCRdb to the late 2010s). The sequencer was an Illumina HiSeq 2000. For repertoire sequencing, the TCR beta CDR3 regions were amplified from RNA transcripts. A first-round RT-PCR used HTBI primers with the Qiagen OneStep RT-PCR kit, followed by a second-round multiplex PCR, size selection and purification. Using fastp at Q25 and MiXCR, TCRdb reprocessed the public reads and kept productive beta chains. All rows with the same CDR3 protein become a single entry with the most common DNA and genes. The sample table contains hundreds of thousands of distinct CDR3 sequences; only one count was recorded for about 38% of them. The ten biggest clones cover more than 3% of the sample. The material sequenced was peripheral blood. All receptors derive from an adult man with Graves' ophthalmopathy.

This clonotype showed up just a few times. This chain joins TRBV29-1 and TRBJ1-1; D gene ambiguous. The V gene's germline CDR1 is SQVTM and CDR2 ANQGSEA. The V end lost 2 bases, the J end lost 5 bases, and 9 bases lay between the germline ends. This CDR3 has 12 residues. The CDR3 DNA reads TGCAGCGTTGAATCCCGGGGAACTGAAGCTTTCTTT. Translating it yields CSVESRGTEAFF.

At least ten counts were recorded for this clonotype. The chain is built from TRBV12-3 or TRBV12-4 and TRBJ1-1; 8 bases are a match to TRBD1. The CDR3 spans 15 residues. Losses at the gene ends were 3 bases for V and 3 bases for J; bases not matched to a gene: 6. The CDR3 sequence is CASSFGQGGDTEAFF. CDR3 nucleotide sequence: TGTGCCAGCAGTTTCGGACAGGGAGGGGACACTGAAGCTTTCTTT.

Notes on this clonotype: The conserved phenylalanine or tryptophan is not found at the CDR3 terminus, so this likely reflects a read error. This chain connects TRBV19 to TRBJ2-5, with 7 bases matching TRBD2. J gave up 3 bases and V 10 bases, and 8 bases lay outside the gene matches. Per the germline V gene, CDR1 is LNHDA and CDR2 is SQIVND (reference sequence). This CDR3 comprises 13 residues. For the CDR3, the DNA is TGTGCCACCGTGGGGAGGGCAAAAGAGACCCAGTACGTC. Protein product: CATVGRAKETQYV.

The V gene is TRBV20-1, the J gene TRBJ1-3, with D maybe TRBD1 (6 bases). CDR3 size: 14 residues. Germline values: CDR1 DFQATT, CDR2 SNEGSKA (reference sequence). V shed 5 bases and J shed 2 bases, with 13 bases lying between them. The CDR3 region has the DNA TGCAGTGCTCCACACCCAGGGGCTGGAAACACCATATATTTT. Translation: CSAPHPGAGNTIYF.

This clonotype is a singleton in its sample. The rearrangement joins TRBV7-9 to TRBJ2-7; D is perhaps TRBD1 (7 bases). The CDR3 totals 15 residues. CDR1 and CDR2 from the germline V gene are SEHNR and FQNEAQ (reference sequence). V lost 8 bases and J 0 bases, leaving 17 bases between the germline ends. The CDR3 bases are TGTGCCAGCTCACCCGCGGGACAGAGCTCCTACGAGCAGTACTTC. Translation gives CASSPAGQSSYEQYF. Full variable domain (outside the CDR3, taken from reference TRBV7-9 and TRBJ2-7): DTGVSQNPRHKITKRGQNVTFRCDPISEHNRLYWYRQTLGQGPEFLTYFQNEAQLEKSRLLSDRFSAERPKGSFSTLEIQRTEQGDSAMYLCASSPAGQSSYEQYFGPGTRLTVT.

This chain connects TRBV20-1 to TRBJ2-7, with 8 bases identical to TRBD1. CDR1 is DFQATT, CDR2 SNEGSKA, per germline (reference sequence). With V trimmed by 0 bases and J by 5 bases, 6 bases remained unmatched. This CDR3 spans 14 amino acids. CDR3 in amino acids: CSARDPGGLHEQYF. The DNA for the CDR3 is TGCAGTGCTAGAGATCCAGGGGGCCTACACGAGCAGTACTTC.

The chain recombines TRBV7-9 with TRBJ1-2; 7 nucleotides align to TRBD1. The CDR3 is 14 amino acids. Trimming removed 3 bases from V and 3 bases from J; junction bases left unmatched: 4. Germline-derived CDR1 and CDR2 are SEHNR and FQNEAQ (reference sequence). The CDR3 coding sequence is TGTGCCAGCAGCTTGGACAGGAACGACTATGGCTACACCTTC. The encoded protein is CASSLDRNDYGYTF.

This clonotype was recorded only once. The chain links TRBV25-1 to TRBJ2-2; TRBD2 might be the D (6 bases). Trimming removed 2 bases from V and 2 bases from J, with 12 bases in between. The germline CDR1 and CDR2 sequences are MGHDK and SYGVNS. This CDR3 contains 16 residues. The CDR3: CASSEVTSPNTGELFF. CDR3 sequence (DNA): TGTGCCAGCAGTGAAGTCACTAGCCCTAACACCGGGGAGCTGTTTTTT.

Comments on this clonotype: A junction end diverges from the germline sequence, so it may reflect a read error. The chain employs TRBV12-5 and TRBJ1-2; no reliable D call. The germline gives CDR1 LGHNT, CDR2 FRNRAP. This CDR3 comprises 15 residues. CDR3 DNA: TGTGCTAGTGGTTTGGTCCGCCTAAGGCCCTATGACTACACCTTC. Encoded protein: CASGLVRLRPYDYTF.